Presented here are 15 T cell receptor beta chains from one specimen sequenced in a study of OX40 agonist ivuxolimab in advanced cancers. Repertoires were generated with immunoSEQ multiplex PCR, while TCRdb's copy carries only in-frame clones and drops some. The repertoire holds nearly 80,000 clones, with 91% as singletons. The material was CD4+ or CD8+ T cells sorted from blood, obtained in a trial of the OX40 agonist ivuxolimab. The source is an adult with an advanced solid tumor such as melanoma, head and neck, liver or kidney cancer.

The chain's CDR3 is CASSPLEAVYGYTF. The CDR3 bases are TGTGCCAGCTCACCACTGGAGGCAGTCTATGGCTACACCTTC. V is TRBV18 and J is TRBJ1-2, with no clear D. Trimming took off 1 base at V and 4 bases at J, with 10 bases between the two ends. CDR3 size: 14 residues. Per the germline V gene, CDR1 is KGHSH and CDR2 is LQKENI.

The chain uses TRBV6-5 and TRBJ2-3, with 10 bases identical to TRBD2. The CDR3 is made up of 16 amino acids. With V trimmed by 2 bases and J by 3 bases, 5 bases remained unmatched. Germline V gives CDR1 MNHEY, CDR2 SVGAGI. DNA for the CDR3: TGTGCCAGCAGTTACCCACAGCGGGAGGGGACAGATACGCAGTATTTT. Translating it yields CASSYPQREGTDTQYF.

The chain has TRBV28 and TRBJ2-7; 9 bases match TRBD2. The CDR3 has 15 amino acids. J was trimmed by 2 bases and V by 4 bases; bases with no gene match: 6. The germline V gene encodes CDR1 MDHEN and CDR2 SYDVKM. CDR3 coding DNA: TGTGCCAGCAGTTCGACTAGCGGTGTAGCCTACGAGCAGTACTTC. Its protein product is CASSSTSGVAYEQYF.

The chain joins TRBV5-1 to TRBJ2-3; D perhaps matches TRBD1 (6 bases). This CDR3 spans 14 amino acids. Deletions cut 4 bases from V and 2 bases from J, with 11 bases between. Germline lookup yields CDR1 SGHRS and CDR2 YFSETQ. CDR3 sequence: CASSPGQSTDTQYF. Here the CDR3 DNA reads TGCGCCAGCAGCCCTGGACAGTCCACAGATACGCAGTATTTT. Based on the CDR3 plus reference TRBV5-1 and TRBJ2-3, the full variable domain is KAGVTQTPRYLIKTRGQQVTLSCSPISGHRSVSWYQQTPGQGLQFLFEYFSETQRNKGNFPGRFSGRQFSNSRSEMNVSTLELGDSALYLCASSPGQSTDTQYFGPGTRLTVL.

This chain joins TRBV2 and TRBJ1-1, with 8 bases matching TRBD1. J was trimmed by 6 bases and V by 6 bases; bases with no gene match: 6. The germline V gene has CDR1 SNHLY and CDR2 FYNNEI. The CDR3 spans 13 residues. Here the CDR3 DNA reads TGTGCCAGCAGACAACAGGGGGTCGCTGAAGCTTTCTTT. This codes for CASRQQGVAEAFF.

The rearrangement joins TRBV2 to TRBJ2-3; TRBD2 aligns across 15 bases. With 6 bases clipped from V and 2 bases from J, the junction kept 3 bases outside the gene matches. Germline V gene data show CDR1 as SNHLY and CDR2 as FYNNEI. The CDR3 covers 16 residues. The CDR3 sequence is CASSWTSGRATDTQYF. DNA for the CDR3: TGTGCCAGCAGCTGGACTAGCGGGAGGGCCACAGATACGCAGTATTTT.

This chain links TRBV7-9 with TRBJ2-6, with D unclear. Germline V lookup: CDR1 SEHNR, CDR2 FQNEAQ (reference sequence). V was shortened by 1 base and J by 3 bases, with 1 base between the two germline ends. The CDR3 runs 13 residues. The CDR3 loop is CASSLDGANVLTF. CDR3 sequence (DNA): TGTGCCAGCAGCTTAGATGGGGCCAACGTCCTGACTTTC.

V gene TRBV4-1 combines with J gene TRBJ1-5, with D tentatively TRBD1 (6 bases). This CDR3 is 15 amino acids long. Between the trimmed V and J ends, which lost 4 bases and 5 bases, there was a span of 15 bases. Germline CDR1 and CDR2: MGHRA and YSYEKL. This CDR3 is CASSRQEDSDQPQHF. CDR3 nucleotides: TGCGCCAGCAGCCGCCAGGAGGACAGCGATCAGCCCCAGCATTTT.

The rearrangement joins TRBV11-2 to TRBJ2-1, with no clear D. CDR3 length: 13 residues. Trimming shortened V by 5 bases and J by 8 bases, and 13 bases separated the two germline ends. Germline V CDR1 and CDR2: SGHAT, FQNNGV. The CDR3, as DNA: TGTGCCAGCAGCCAGCTTATGGGCTATGAGCAGTTCTTC. Translation gives CASSQLMGYEQFF. Complete variable domain (other parts from reference TRBV11-2 and TRBJ2-1): EAGVAQSPRYKIIEKRQSVAFWCNPISGHATLYWYQQILGQGPKLLIQFQNNGVVDDSQLPKDRFSAERLKGVDSTLKIQPAKLEDSAVYLCASSQLMGYEQFFGPGTRLTVL.

V is TRBV7-2 and J is TRBJ2-5, with D unresolved. V lost 4 bases and J 5 bases, leaving 8 bases between the germline ends. The CDR3 has 12 residues. CDR1 SGHTA and CDR2 FQGNSA come from the germline V gene. CDR3 coding DNA: TGTGCCAGCAGCTCCTTAGTGGAGACCCAGTACTTC. It codes for CASSSLVETQYF.

The sample holds one count of this clone. The chain recombines TRBV7-8 with TRBJ2-6, with a possible D match to TRBD1 (6 bases). The V and J ends lost 5 bases and 4 bases respectively, with 15 bases between them. Germline-derived CDR1 and CDR2 are SGHVS and FQNEAQ. This CDR3 has 16 residues. CDR3 in amino acids: CASSLTQGIGANVLTF. The CDR3 DNA is TGTGCCAGCAGCCTGACTCAGGGGATAGGGGCCAACGTCCTGACTTTC.

The chain is built from TRBV27 and TRBJ2-7; 9 positions agree with TRBD2. This CDR3 contains 13 residues. From germline, CDR1 is MNHEY and CDR2 SMNVEV (reference sequence). The junction had 5 bases not matched to a gene; V was cut back by 6 bases and J by 5 bases. CDR3 nucleotides: TGTGCCAGCAGAGGCGGGAGGGCCCACGAGCAGTACTTC. This codes for CASRGGRAHEQYF.

The chain is built from TRBV14 and TRBJ2-1, with D possibly matching TRBD1 (6 bases). The CDR3 consists of 12 residues. The germline gives CDR1 SGHDN, CDR2 FVKESK. V lost 5 bases and J lost 12, with 14 bases in between. DNA for the CDR3: TGTGCCAGCAGCGGTCAGGGGATCCGGCAGTTCTTC. Translation gives CASSGQGIRQFF.

The chain employs TRBV7-3 and TRBJ2-5; maybe TRBD1 (5 bases). CDR3 size: 13 residues. Germline V lookup: CDR1 SGHTA, CDR2 FQGTGA. Deletions cut 2 bases from V and 3 bases from J, with 7 bases between. The CDR3 bases are TGTGCCAGCAGCTTAGACAGAGAAGAGACCCAGTACTTC. Translated, it gives CASSLDREETQYF.

The chain uses TRBV27 and TRBJ2-7, with TRBD2 matching 12 bases. The CDR3 has 15 amino acids. Trimming took 6 bases from V and 4 from J; bases not matched to a gene: 7. Germline loops: CDR1 MNHEY, CDR2 SMNVEV (reference sequence). CDR3 amino acids: CASRMRLAGVYEQYF. Written as DNA, the CDR3 is TGTGCCAGCAGGATGAGACTAGCGGGAGTGTACGAGCAGTACTTC.